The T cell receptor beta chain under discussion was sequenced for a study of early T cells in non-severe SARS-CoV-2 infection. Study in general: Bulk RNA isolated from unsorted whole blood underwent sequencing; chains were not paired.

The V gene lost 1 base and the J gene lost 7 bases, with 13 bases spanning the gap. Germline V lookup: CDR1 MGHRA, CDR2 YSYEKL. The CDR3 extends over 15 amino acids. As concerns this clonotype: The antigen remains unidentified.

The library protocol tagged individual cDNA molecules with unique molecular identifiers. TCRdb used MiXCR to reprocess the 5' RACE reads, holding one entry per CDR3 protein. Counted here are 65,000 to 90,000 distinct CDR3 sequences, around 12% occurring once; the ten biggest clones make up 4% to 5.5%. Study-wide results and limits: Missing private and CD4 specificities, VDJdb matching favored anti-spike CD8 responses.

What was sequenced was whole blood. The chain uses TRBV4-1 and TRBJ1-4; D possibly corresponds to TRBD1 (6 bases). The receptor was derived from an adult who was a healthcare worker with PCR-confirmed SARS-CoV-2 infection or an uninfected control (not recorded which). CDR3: CASSQVQGIGEKLFF. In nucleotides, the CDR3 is TGCGCCAGCAGCCAAGTTCAGGGGATAGGTGAAAAACTGTTTTTT.